The 20 T cell receptor beta chains below all came from one sample that was sequenced in a study of T cell repertoires in cytomegalovirus infection. Each CDR3 protein is one row after TCRdb ran MiXCR on the reads. This sample carries some 97,000 distinct CDR3 sequences, more than 20% of them seen once, and the ten largest clones take 35% to 50%. Sequenced: CD8+ T cells from PBMCs. The receptors were sampled from a human donor in good health (CMV status not recorded). Some clones in this sample may be carry-over from other donors' samples.

The chain is built from TRBV7-2 and TRBJ1-5; D is unclear. There are 14 residues in the CDR3. CDR1 and CDR2 from the germline V gene are SGHTA and FQGNSA. V was pared by 5 bases and J by 3 bases, with 11 bases between. CDR3 nucleotide sequence: TGTGCCAGCAGCCCAGTGGGGTCCAATCAGCCCCAGCATTTT. Its translation: CASSPVGSNQPQHF.

As DNA, the CDR3 is TGCAGCGTTGAAGATCGTGCCAGGGGCCCTAACTATGGCTACACCTTC. This sequence encodes CSVEDRARGPNYGYTF. The chain combines TRBV29-1 with TRBJ1-2; maybe TRBD1 (6 bases). Germline values: CDR1 SQVTM, CDR2 ANQGSEA. V lost 0 bases and J 0 bases, leaving 14 bases between the germline ends. The CDR3 sequence is 16 residues long.

As concerns this clonotype: Relative to the germline gene, one junction end is altered; a read error may explain this. V gene TRBV5-4 combines with J gene TRBJ2-2; TRBD2 matches at 12 bases. Germline-derived CDR1 and CDR2 are SGHNT and YYREEE (reference sequence). The CDR3 totals 17 residues. The CDR3 region has the DNA TGTGCCAGCAGCCGACTAGCGGGAGTCGGGAACACCGGGGAGCTGGTTTTT. Translated: CASSRLAGVGNTGELVF.

This clonotype was found many times. The gene calls are TRBV27 and TRBJ1-5; D unclear. V gave up 5 bases and J gave up 3 bases, with 5 bases separating them. The CDR3 consists of 12 residues. Looked up from germline, CDR1 is MNHEY and CDR2 is SMNVEV (reference sequence). The CDR3 here is CASSTLNQPQHF. The CDR3 region has the DNA TGTGCCAGCAGTACCCTCAATCAGCCCCAGCATTTT.

The chain uses TRBV7-9 and TRBJ1-4; the D is unclear. The germline V gene encodes CDR1 SEHNR and CDR2 FQNEAQ (reference sequence). The V end lost 7 bases, the J end lost 0 bases, and 18 bases lay between the germline ends. This CDR3 comprises 17 residues. The CDR3 region is CASNTDAHPTTNEKLFF. DNA for the CDR3: TGTGCCAGCAACACAGACGCCCACCCCACAACTAATGAAAAACTGTTTTTT.

This clonotype occurred a few times. This chain uses TRBV6-2 or TRBV6-3 with TRBJ1-5; a possible D gene is TRBD1 (5 bases). The CDR3 is 14 amino acids. Germline CDR1 is MNHEY and CDR2 is SVGEGT. Trimming left V 6 bases short and J 1 base short, with 10 bases between. CDR3: CASSPRQSNQPQHF. The CDR3 DNA reads TGTGCCAGCAGCCCCCGACAGAGCAATCAGCCCCAGCATTTT.

The chain uses TRBV7-8 and TRBJ2-3; D is possibly TRBD1 (5 bases). CDR3 length: 19 residues. V lost 4 bases and J lost 1, with 24 bases in between. Germline CDR1 and CDR2: SGHVS and FQNEAQ. CDR3 residues: CASSYLTKWGLDGTDTQYF. Here the CDR3 DNA reads TGTGCCAGCAGCTACCTTACGAAATGGGGCCTAGATGGCACAGATACGCAGTATTTT.

This sequence joins TRBV4-2 and TRBJ2-7; the match to TRBD1 covers 11 bases. The V gene end was trimmed by 4 bases and the J gene end by 5 bases; junction bases not matched to a gene: 10. Germline V lookup: CDR1 LGHNA, CDR2 YNFKEQ. CDR3 length equals 16 residues. The CDR3 DNA sequence: TGTGCCAGCAGCCTAACTATCGGGACAGGGGGTGACGAGCAGTACTTC. Translation: CASSLTIGTGGDEQYF.

The CDR3 is CASSPTTFTGELFF. The CDR3 DNA follows: TGTGCCAGCAGTCCCACTACCTTCACCGGGGAGCTGTTTTTT. V usage is TRBV14 and J usage is TRBJ2-2, with unresolved D. This CDR3 contains 14 residues. Looked up from germline, CDR1 is SGHDN and CDR2 is FVKESK. The V and J ends lost 6 bases and 4 bases respectively, with 12 bases between them.

The chain recombines TRBV27 with TRBJ2-7; D may be TRBD1 or TRBD2 (6 bases each). There are 14 residues in the CDR3. In germline, CDR1 is MNHEY, CDR2 SMNVEV (reference sequence). V dropped 5 bases and J dropped 2 bases, with 13 bases sitting between them. CDR3 sequence reads: CASSPGAQPYEQYF. CDR3 DNA: TGTGCCAGCAGTCCGGGGGCCCAACCCTACGAGCAGTACTTC.

The chain combines TRBV29-1 with TRBJ2-7; no definite D call. CDR3 length: 14 amino acids. The V and J ends lost 6 bases and 2 bases respectively, with 17 bases between them. In germline, CDR1 is SQVTM, CDR2 ANQGSEA. In DNA form, the CDR3 reads TGCAGCGTGACCCCGATAGGTCGGCCCTACGAGCAGTACTTC. Its protein is CSVTPIGRPYEQYF.

The chain has TRBV7-9 and TRBJ2-4; D might be TRBD2 (6 bases). CDR1 and CDR2 (germline): SEHNR, FQNEAQ (reference sequence). Trimming removed 0 bases at V and 1 base at J, with 13 bases between. CDR3 length: 17 amino acids. CDR3 protein: CASSLARGEEAKNIQYF. The CDR3 DNA reads as TGTGCCAGCAGCTTAGCGAGAGGGGAGGAGGCCAAAAACATTCAGTACTTC.

There are a few counts of this clonotype. The chain is built from TRBV20-1 and TRBJ2-1, with TRBD2 identical over 7 bases. Trimming took 0 bases from V and 3 from J; bases not matched to a gene: 5. The CDR3 loop spans 15 amino acids. Germline CDR1 is DFQATT and CDR2 is SNEGSKA (reference sequence). The CDR3 DNA follows: TGCAGTGCTAGAGATTGGCGGGGGAACTACAATGAGCAGTTCTTC. Protein product: CSARDWRGNYNEQFF.

In this sample, this clonotype turned up many times. The rearrangement links TRBV18 to TRBJ1-1; 11 bases fit TRBD1. The CDR3 consists of 18 residues. V dropped 3 bases and J dropped 3; count of bases not matched to a gene: 12. The V gene's germline CDR1 is KGHSH and CDR2 LQKENI. CDR3 in DNA: TGTGCCAGCTCACCCCGCCAGGGACAGGGGGTCCGGGACACTGAAGCTTTCTTT. This gives the protein CASSPRQGQGVRDTEAFF.

J is TRBJ1-1 and V is TRBV30, with D hard to call. Trimming took off 8 bases at V and 1 base at J, with 29 bases between the two ends. The germline CDR1 and CDR2 sequences are GTSNPN and SVGIG (reference sequence). CDR3 length: 18 residues. In DNA, the CDR3 is TGTGCCGGCCTTAAACAGCGGCCCGAAAGAGGCCGGAACACTGAAGCTTTCTTT. It translates to CAGLKQRPERGRNTEAFF. Together with reference TRBV30 and TRBJ1-1, the CDR3 gives the full variable domain: SQTIHQWPATLVQPVGSPLSLECTVEGTSNPNLYWYRQAAGRGLQLLFYSVGIGQISSEVPQNLSASRPQDRQFILSSKKLLLSDSGFYLCAGLKQRPERGRNTEAFFGQGTRLTVV.

J is TRBJ1-5 and V is TRBV7-8, with D tentatively TRBD1 (6 bases). The CDR3 consists of 15 residues. V was cut by 7 bases and J by 3 bases, with 16 bases left in between. Germline-derived CDR1 and CDR2 are SGHVS and FQNEAQ. CDR3 protein: CASTPTTGINQPQHF. CDR3 DNA sequence: TGTGCCAGCACCCCTACGACAGGAATCAATCAGCCCCAGCATTTT.

The sample holds a few counts of this clonotype. V is TRBV6-2 or TRBV6-3 and J is TRBJ1-1; D might be TRBD1 (5 bases). This CDR3 has 13 residues. Trimming took 5 bases from V and 6 from J, leaving 13 bases between them. Germline V lookup: CDR1 MNHEY, CDR2 SVGEGT. The CDR3, as DNA: TGTGCCAGCAGTCACGGGGGTCCCGCTGAAGCTTTCTTT. Amino acid sequence: CASSHGGPAEAFF.

This clonotype has only a few counts. The V gene is TRBV7-8, the J gene TRBJ2-4; 9 nucleotides line up with TRBD2. Trimming took 1 base from V and 0 from J; bases not matched to a gene: 10. Germline loops: CDR1 SGHVS, CDR2 FQNEAQ. The CDR3 is made up of 19 amino acids. DNA for the CDR3: TGTGCCAGCAGCTTAGATAGTAGCGGGGGCCTTTTAGCCAAAAACATTCAGTACTTC. As protein: CASSLDSSGGLLAKNIQYF.

J is TRBJ2-5 and V is TRBV27; TRBD2 matches at 8 bases. Losses at the gene ends were 2 bases for V and 7 bases for J; bases not matched to a gene: 3. This CDR3 has 13 residues. Germline-derived CDR1 and CDR2 are MNHEY and SMNVEV (reference sequence). The CDR3 DNA sequence: TGTGCCAGCAGTTTAAGAAGCGGGAGGACCCAGTACTTC. Residues: CASSLRSGRTQYF.

This clonotype was counted many times. The chain is built from TRBV7-2 and TRBJ2-7, with TRBD1 as a possible D gene (6 bases). V lost 4 bases, J lost 2 bases, and 15 bases lay in between. The CDR3 loop spans 15 amino acids. Germline V gene lookup returns CDR1 SGHTA and CDR2 FQGNSA. CDR3 nucleotides: TGTGCCAGCAGCTCCTTATGGGACACGACCTACGAGCAGTACTTC. Residues: CASSSLWDTTYEQYF.